This T cell receptor (beta chain) was retrieved from a study of spatial heterogeneity in lung cancer. Study-level results: Detection of ubiquitous tumor TCRs in blood was higher at resection than follow-up.

Time point in this sample: sample taken at primary tumor resection. In each case, whole RNA from tumor, nontumor lung or frozen PBMC was sequenced unsorted. This clonotype is labeled medium-sized. Its antigen is currently unknown. Each CDR3 protein is one row after TCRdb ran MiXCR on the 5' RACE reads. The sample has more than 10,000 distinct CDR3 sequences; 14% are singletons. V was shortened by 0 bases and J by 6 bases, with 18 bases between the two germline ends. This CDR3 region has 16 residues. Germline assignment: CDR1 LGHNA and CDR2 YSLEER. This material consisted of PBMCs, taken at surgery. J is TRBJ2-7 and V is TRBV4-3, with D possibly being TRBD2 (6 bases). This sequence was found in a male donor with early-stage non-small cell lung cancer. The CDR3 loop reads CASSQDMGPHGSEQYF. The CDR3 nucleotides read TGCGCCAGCAGCCAAGATATGGGGCCCCACGGGAGCGAGCAGTACTTC.